Each of the 16 T cell receptor beta chains below was sequenced from the same sample in a study of blood T cell repertoires in COVID-19. Method: immunoSEQ multiplex PCR; TCRdb's copy keeps in-frame clones and lacks some. The sample contains some 75,000 clones, roughly 91% of which appear only once. The sequenced sample consisted of peripheral blood. The source is a man between 60 and 75 years old with acute or convalescent COVID-19.

This clone was observed a handful of times. This CDR3 reads CASSLAPAGVPSYEQYF. The CDR3 coding sequence is TGTGCCAGCAGCTTGGCCCCGGCAGGGGTGCCCTCCTACGAGCAGTACTTC. The V call is TRBV5-6, the J call TRBJ2-7, with D maybe TRBD1 (6 bases). CDR3 length: 17 residues. Germline-derived CDR1 and CDR2 are SGHDT and YYEEEE. The V and J ends lost 0 bases and 0 bases respectively, with 16 bases between them.

This clone was detected a few times. The chain uses TRBV5-1 and TRBJ1-1, with 9 bases identical to TRBD1. V dropped 0 bases and J dropped 4; count of bases not matched to a gene: 4. CDR1 and CDR2 from the germline V gene are SGHRS and YFSETQ. This CDR3 comprises 15 residues. The CDR3 protein is CASSLGDRVPTEAFF. The CDR3 DNA sequence: TGCGCCAGCAGCTTGGGGGACAGGGTCCCCACTGAAGCTTTCTTT. Filled out from reference TRBV5-1 and TRBJ1-1, the complete variable domain reads KAGVTQTPRYLIKTRGQQVTLSCSPISGHRSVSWYQQTPGQGLQFLFEYFSETQRNKGNFPGRFSGRQFSNSRSEMNVSTLELGDSALYLCASSLGDRVPTEAFFGQGTRLTVV.

The rearrangement uses TRBV10-3 and TRBJ1-4, with unresolved D. With 3 bases removed from V and 4 bases from J, the gap between germline ends came to 9 bases. Looked up from germline, CDR1 is ENHRY and CDR2 is SYGVKD. The CDR3 runs to 14 residues. As DNA, the CDR3 is TGTGCCATCAGTGATCCCGGGTTTAATGAAAAACTGTTTTTT. Its protein product is CAISDPGFNEKLFF.

V gene TRBV5-1 combines with J gene TRBJ1-3; no clear D gene. V lost 3 bases and J 0 bases, leaving 10 bases between the germline ends. This CDR3 spans 15 amino acids. The germline V gene encodes CDR1 SGHRS and CDR2 YFSETQ. The CDR3 is CASSSAATSGNTIYF. The CDR3 DNA follows: TGCGCCAGCAGCTCTGCGGCCACCTCTGGAAACACCATATATTTT.

The chain joins TRBV10-3 to TRBJ1-4, with TRBD1 as a possible D gene (5 bases). Trimming left V 3 bases short and J 1 base short, with 18 bases between. Germline assignment: CDR1 ENHRY and CDR2 SYGVKD. The CDR3 has 18 residues. The CDR3 bases are TGTGCCATCAGTGACCCTCAATCCGGGGGGAAAACTAATGAAAAACTGTTTTTT. Translating gives CAISDPQSGGKTNEKLFF.

The chain links TRBV29-1 to TRBJ2-3, with 7 bases matching TRBD1. The germline gives CDR1 SQVTM, CDR2 ANQGSEA. The CDR3 is 13 residues long. The V segment lost 7 bases and the J segment 2 bases; nucleotides outside the gene matches: 6. In DNA form, the CDR3 reads TGCAGCGCCAAAGGGGGCTCCACAGATACGCAGTATTTT. Protein product: CSAKGGSTDTQYF.

The rearrangement links TRBV5-6 to TRBJ2-3, with 12 bases identical to TRBD2. CDR1 and CDR2 from the germline V gene are SGHDT and YYEEEE. The trim removed 3 bases at V and 0 bases at J, leaving 8 bases unmatched. The CDR3 sequence is 18 residues long. The CDR3 reads CASSSGLAGGASTDTQYF. As DNA, the CDR3 is TGTGCCAGCAGCTCGGGACTAGCGGGTGGGGCTAGCACAGATACGCAGTATTTT.

V and J are TRBV6-6 and TRBJ2-7; 10 nucleotides line up with TRBD2. The CDR3 has 14 residues. Trimming took 0 bases from V and 9 from J; bases not matched to a gene: 5. The germline gives CDR1 MNHNY, CDR2 SVGAGI (reference sequence). CDR3 sequence (DNA): TGTGCCAGCAGTTACTCTCTAGCGGGAGTAGTGCAGTACTTC. It specifies CASSYSLAGVVQYF.

The genes are TRBV5-1 and TRBJ1-2; TRBD1 agrees at 8 bases. Germline CDR1 SGHRS, CDR2 YFSETQ. The junction had 12 bases not matched to a gene; V was cut back by 4 bases and J by 4 bases. This CDR3 has 16 residues. The CDR3 loop is CASSQRGQASPYGYTF. Written as DNA, the CDR3 is TGCGCCAGCAGCCAGAGGGGACAGGCCTCCCCCTATGGCTACACCTTC.

The V and J genes are TRBV5-1 and TRBJ2-3; 7 bases are a match to TRBD2. From germline, CDR1 is SGHRS and CDR2 YFSETQ. J lost 2 bases, V lost 4 bases, and 4 bases had no gene match. The CDR3 has 14 amino acids. CDR3 in amino acids: CASSSGINTDTQYF. As DNA, the CDR3 is TGCGCCAGCAGCAGCGGGATAAACACAGATACGCAGTATTTT.

This clone has only one observation. The CDR3 DNA sequence: TGTGCCAGCAGTTACTTAGATACGCAGTATTTT. Translation gives CASSYLDTQYF. The gene calls are TRBV27 and TRBJ2-3; D call uncertain. Trimming removed 4 bases at V and 5 bases at J, with 4 bases between. The CDR3 consists of 11 residues. Germline lookup yields CDR1 MNHEY and CDR2 SMNVEV (reference sequence).

The chain joins TRBV3-1 (or the pseudogene TRBV3-2) to TRBJ1-1, with D possibly being TRBD1 (5 bases). The ends were cut back, 4 bases at V and 6 bases at J, with 15 bases in the middle. CDR1 LGHDT and CDR2 YNNKEL come from the germline V gene (reference sequence). CDR3 size: 14 residues. This CDR3 reads CASSLPGGGSEAFF. The CDR3 nucleotides read TGTGCCAGCAGCCTCCCAGGCGGGGGATCTGAAGCTTTCTTT.

This clone occurred once. For the CDR3, the DNA is TGTGCCACCAGTGATTTGGGGGGCGCGGACACCGGGGAGCTGTTTTTT. It yields the protein CATSDLGGADTGELFF. The V call is TRBV24-1, the J call TRBJ2-2; weak D call: TRBD1 (6 bases). Germline V gene lookup returns CDR1 KGHDR and CDR2 SFDVKD. Trimming stripped 0 bases from V and 3 bases from J, with 10 bases between. The CDR3 consists of 16 residues.

In this sample, this clone turned up a few times. The chain couples TRBV24-1 to TRBJ1-6, with D maybe TRBD1 (5 bases). Germline V gene data show CDR1 as KGHDR and CDR2 as SFDVKD. The V end lost 10 bases, the J end lost 9 bases, and 18 bases lay between the germline ends. The CDR3 covers 14 residues. This chain's CDR3 is CATLRQILVSPLHF. Here the CDR3 DNA reads TGTGCCACACTGAGACAGATCCTAGTTTCACCCCTCCACTTT.

V usage is TRBV24-1 and J usage is TRBJ1-5; D is undetermined. This CDR3 comprises 15 residues. Germline-derived CDR1 and CDR2 are KGHDR and SFDVKD. V was pared by 5 bases and J by 0 bases, with 10 bases between. CDR3 residues: CATSGLSNSNQPQHF. As DNA, the CDR3 is TGTGCCACCAGTGGACTGAGTAATAGCAATCAGCCCCAGCATTTT.

The CDR3 coding sequence is TGTGCCAGCAGCATTGGACAGGTTGCCACCGGGGAGCTGTTTTTT. Protein product: CASSIGQVATGELFF. This sequence joins TRBV5-5 and TRBJ2-2; 7 bases map to TRBD1. Germline-derived CDR1 and CDR2 are SGHKS and YYEKEE (reference sequence). The CDR3 spans 15 residues. J lost 4 bases, V lost 4 bases, and 7 bases had no gene match.